These 4 T cell receptor beta chains were sequenced from one sample in a study of blood T cell repertoires in COVID-19. The method was immunoSEQ multiplex PCR; TCRdb's version includes in-frame clones alone and lacks a portion of them. The table lists about 390,000 clones, over 75% of them singletons, with 2.3% in the top ten. Sequencing was performed on peripheral blood. The receptors were gathered from an older woman with COVID-19, enrolled during active disease.

The chain uses TRBV5-1 and TRBJ1-1; D is possibly TRBD1 (6 bases). CDR1 SGHRS and CDR2 YFSETQ come from the germline V gene. The length of the CDR3 is 15 residues. With 5 bases removed from V and 1 base from J, the gap between germline ends came to 15 bases. CDR3 DNA: TGCGCCAGCAGTCCAGGGGCCCAGTGGAACACTGAAGCTTTCTTT. Its protein is CASSPGAQWNTEAFF.

This clone turned up a few times. The V gene is TRBV2, the J gene TRBJ2-3; 13 positions agree with TRBD2. Looked up from germline, CDR1 is SNHLY and CDR2 is FYNNEI. The CDR3 covers 15 residues. The J segment lost 4 bases and the V segment lost 8 bases, leaving 6 bases of the junction unmatched. The CDR3 DNA sequence: TGTGCCAGCGGCAGACTAGCGGGGGGCCCAGATACGCAGTATTTT. The encoded protein is CASGRLAGGPDTQYF.

The chain links TRBV19 to TRBJ2-1, with TRBD2 matching 7 bases. Germline V gene lookup returns CDR1 LNHDA and CDR2 SQIVND (reference sequence). CDR3 length: 15 amino acids. Trimming cost V 6 bases and J 2 bases; bases outside gene matches: 7. The CDR3 here is CASRISGRTYNEQFF. DNA for the CDR3: TGTGCCAGTAGGATTAGCGGGCGAACCTACAATGAGCAGTTCTTC.

The V call is TRBV6-5, the J call TRBJ2-3; 7 nucleotides line up with TRBD2. The CDR3 runs 16 residues. Germline trimming cut 0 bases from V and 1 base from J; bases unmatched to any gene: 4. In germline, CDR1 is MNHEY, CDR2 SVGAGI. The CDR3 reads CASSYSMGGGTDTQYF. In DNA form, the CDR3 reads TGTGCCAGCAGTTACTCGATGGGGGGGGGCACAGATACGCAGTATTTT.